This TCR beta chain was documented in a study of blood T cell repertoires in COVID-19. In the study overall: There were acute and convalescent COVID-19 samples, and they came from the United States, Italy and Spain.

Germline lookup yields CDR1 SGHVS and CDR2 FNYEAQ. V was pared by 8 bases and J by 0 bases, with 7 bases of the junction left unmatched. CDR3 size: 16 residues. In the study's own analysis: Estimation of nucleated cell counts relied on the amplification of reference gene primers. Assay: immunoSEQ multiplex PCR; the TCRdb copy retains only in-frame clones and omits some. V, J and clone size are taken as reported in that table, and D and trimming were inferred from the DNA itself. Here the sample spans some 350,000 clones, 88% being singletons. Cohort 3 recovered donors had two negative PCRs, clearance, or symptom resolution.

The rearrangement uses TRBV7-6 and TRBJ2-1; 10 bases align to TRBD1. Sequenced input: PBMCs or T cells enriched from blood (not recorded which). The sequence was obtained from a man in his thirties or forties who had recovered from COVID-19. This CDR3 reads CASSPRTGGSYNEQFF. The CDR3, as DNA: TGTGCCAGCTCTCCGAGGACAGGGGGCTCCTACAATGAGCAGTTCTTC.